These 8 T cell receptor beta chains share one sample of origin, sequenced in a study of T cell repertoires in cytomegalovirus infection. Each CDR3 protein gets one entry after TCRdb re-called the reads with MiXCR. The repertoire holds more than 650,000 distinct CDR3 sequences, with about 40% as singletons. Sequencing was performed on PBMCs. Receptor source: a human donor in good health (CMV status not recorded). Some clones in this sample may be carry-over from other donors' samples.

V gene TRBV20-1 combines with J gene TRBJ1-6, with 8 bases identical to TRBD1. V trimming: 1 base; J trimming: 6 bases; junction bases outside the gene matches: 2. Germline V gives CDR1 DFQATT, CDR2 SNEGSKA (reference sequence). This CDR3 comprises 14 residues. The CDR3 sequence is CSARAGQVNSPLHF. The CDR3 DNA sequence: TGCAGTGCTAGAGCGGGACAGGTTAATTCACCCCTCCACTTT.

This clonotype was seen a handful of times. The chain has TRBV7-6 and TRBJ1-1; D gene ambiguous. The CDR3 has 14 residues. V was shortened by 5 bases and J by 6 bases, with 16 bases between the two germline ends. CDR1 is SGHVS and CDR2 is FNYEAQ in the germline V gene. The CDR3 nucleotides are TGTGCCAGCAGCCCAATAGGAGGGTGGTCTGAAGCTTTCTTT. Translating gives CASSPIGGWSEAFF.

V and J are TRBV29-1 and TRBJ1-1; D is perhaps TRBD1 (5 bases). The germline gives CDR1 SQVTM, CDR2 ANQGSEA. With 5 bases removed from V and 4 bases from J, the gap between germline ends came to 20 bases. The CDR3 extends over 15 amino acids. The CDR3 DNA reads TGCAGCGTTTTCGTAATGGGGGAGCAAGGCACTGAAGCTTTCTTT. This encodes CSVFVMGEQGTEAFF.

The chain links TRBV7-9 to TRBJ2-5; D is uncertain. The CDR3 is 15 residues long. V was clipped by 1 base and J by 5 bases, with 14 bases between them. The germline CDR1 and CDR2 sequences are SEHNR and FQNEAQ (reference sequence). DNA for the CDR3: TGTGCCAGCAGCTTAGAGCCGTATTACCTTGAGACCCAGTACTTC. Amino acid sequence: CASSLEPYYLETQYF. The full variable domain, with the rest looked up from reference TRBV7-9 and TRBJ2-5, is DTGVSQNPRHKITKRGQNVTFRCDPISEHNRLYWYRQTLGQGPEFLTYFQNEAQLEKSRLLSDRFSAERPKGSFSTLEIQRTEQGDSAMYLCASSLEPYYLETQYFGPGTRLLVL.

In its sample, this clonotype was seen many times. The gene calls are TRBV7-9 and TRBJ2-6; D unresolved. Trimming pared 5 bases from V and 0 bases from J, leaving 14 bases between. CDR1 and CDR2 from the germline V gene are SEHNR and FQNEAQ (reference sequence). The CDR3 totals 17 residues. This CDR3 is CASSVPRAFSGANVLTF. For the CDR3, the DNA is TGTGCCAGCAGCGTCCCTAGGGCCTTCTCTGGGGCCAACGTCCTGACTTTC.

This clonotype was recorded at least ten times. The chain employs TRBV11-2 and TRBJ2-1, with 10 bases aligning to TRBD2. V was clipped by 1 base and J by 3 bases; unmatched bases: 3. CDR1 SGHAT and CDR2 FQNNGV come from the germline V gene. The CDR3 has 16 residues. As DNA, the CDR3 is TGTGCCAGCAGCTTAGTCCGACTAGCGGGCTACAATGAGCAGTTCTTC. Its translation is CASSLVRLAGYNEQFF.

CDR3 protein: CASSYGDRDKETQYF. CDR3 sequence (DNA): TGTGCCAGCAGTTACGGGGACAGGGATAAAGAGACCCAGTACTTC. The rearrangement joins TRBV6-2 or TRBV6-3 to TRBJ2-5; TRBD1 matches 9 bases. Germline assignment: CDR1 MNHEY and CDR2 SVGEGT. The CDR3 is 15 amino acids. The trim removed 2 bases at V and 3 bases at J, leaving 4 bases unmatched.

The chain is built from TRBV4-1 and TRBJ2-4, with TRBD1 as a possible D gene (5 bases). The ends were cut back, 4 bases at V and 1 base at J, with 23 bases in the middle. The germline V gene encodes CDR1 MGHRA and CDR2 YSYEKL. This CDR3 is 19 amino acids long. For the CDR3, the DNA is TGCGCCAGCAGCCCCCGCGACCTCAGGGTTGGCGACGCCAAAAACATTCAGTACTTC. Residues: CASSPRDLRVGDAKNIQYF.